The next 25 T cell receptor beta chains were all read from a single sample in a study of blood T cell repertoires in COVID-19 (dated by TCRdb to the early 2020s). Library preparation employed the immunoSEQ multiplex PCR assay. In its TCRdb copy, this immuneACCESS table keeps in-frame sequences only and misses some clones. Where compared with another copy, unresolved V genes explain less than half of these, and the others have no known cause. Present in this sample are about 54,000 clones, approximately 86% of which were seen just once. The ten largest make up under 4% of the sample. The sample consisted of peripheral blood. The source is a man aged 35-49 years with COVID-19, enrolled during active disease.

This chain connects TRBV2 to TRBJ1-3; D not certain. CDR3 size: 15 residues. Germline-derived CDR1 and CDR2 are SNHLY and FYNNEI. Deletions cut 0 bases from V and 0 bases from J, with 6 bases between. The CDR3: CASSEAGLSGNTIYF. The CDR3 region has the DNA TGTGCCAGCAGTGAAGCAGGACTCTCTGGAAACACCATATATTTT.

The rearrangement joins TRBV5-4 to TRBJ1-2; a weak D match, TRBD1 (5 bases). Germline-derived CDR1 and CDR2 are SGHNT and YYREEE (reference sequence). V lost 2 bases and J lost 8, with 16 bases in between. This CDR3 has 14 residues. DNA of the CDR3: TGTGCCAGCAGCTTAAACAGTTGGGGGGACGGCTACACCTTC. Its protein product is CASSLNSWGDGYTF.

The chain recombines TRBV9 with TRBJ1-1; TRBD1 aligns across 7 bases. In germline, CDR1 is SGDLS, CDR2 YYNGEE. V shed 4 bases, J shed 4 bases, and the junction held 7 bases outside the gene matches. CDR3 length: 14 residues. The CDR3 DNA is TGTGCCAGCAGCATATCCCCAGGGGGCACTGAAGCTTTCTTT. Its translation is CASSISPGGTEAFF.

This clone was recorded only once. The rearrangement links TRBV10-3 to TRBJ2-3; 11 bases agree with TRBD2. CDR3 length: 15 residues. V lost 7 bases to trimming and J lost 4 bases; unmatched junction nucleotides: 7. The germline V gene encodes CDR1 ENHRY and CDR2 SYGVKD. In DNA form, the CDR3 reads TGTGCCATCAACCTAGCGGGGGGTAGTGCAGATACGCAGTATTTT. The encoded protein is CAINLAGGSADTQYF.

The V call is TRBV27, the J call TRBJ1-5; 8 positions agree with TRBD1. The CDR3 is 17 amino acids. Germline V CDR1 and CDR2: MNHEY, SMNVEV (reference sequence). With 3 bases clipped from V and 2 bases from J, the junction kept 9 bases outside the gene matches. DNA for the CDR3: TGTGCCAGCAGTTTCAAACCCCAGGGGGCAGGCAATCAGCCCCAGCATTTT. It translates to CASSFKPQGAGNQPQHF.

This chain uses TRBV6-1 with TRBJ2-1, with 13 bases matching TRBD2. This CDR3 is built from 17 residues. Germline loops: CDR1 MNHNS, CDR2 SASEGT. Losses at the gene ends were 2 bases for V and 6 bases for J; bases not matched to a gene: 7. The chain's CDR3 is CASSESVLAGGRNEQFF. CDR3 DNA sequence: TGTGCCAGCAGTGAATCCGTACTAGCGGGGGGGCGCAATGAGCAGTTCTTC.

The J gene is TRBJ2-5, the V gene TRBV27, with 8 nucleotides matching TRBD1. This CDR3 is 15 amino acids long. V lost 4 bases and J lost 3; bases outside the gene matches: 7. The V gene's germline CDR1 is MNHEY and CDR2 SMNVEV (reference sequence). As DNA, the CDR3 is TGTGCCAGCAGTTACTACAGGGGGGTGAAAGAGACCCAGTACTTC. Amino acid sequence: CASSYYRGVKETQYF.

The chain has TRBV11-2 and TRBJ2-5; 8 positions match TRBD2. Germline V gene data show CDR1 as SGHAT and CDR2 as FQNNGV. The CDR3 is 17 residues long. V lost 5 bases and J lost 0; bases outside the gene matches: 11. CDR3 in amino acids: CASSRGLAHTYQETQYF. The CDR3, as DNA: TGTGCCAGCAGCCGAGGACTAGCTCATACGTACCAAGAGACCCAGTACTTC.

This sequence joins TRBV7-2 and TRBJ2-5, with 11 bases identical to TRBD1. The CDR3 is 15 amino acids. The germline V gene has CDR1 SGHTA and CDR2 FQGNSA. J gave up 4 bases and V 3 bases, and 4 bases lay outside the gene matches. The CDR3 loop is CASSLDRGRGETQYF. The DNA of the CDR3 is TGTGCCAGCAGCTTGGACAGGGGGCGGGGAGAGACCCAGTACTTC.

V gene TRBV5-6 combines with J gene TRBJ1-1; D possibly corresponds to TRBD1 (5 bases). The V and J ends lost 3 bases and 3 bases respectively, with 15 bases between them. CDR3 size: 15 residues. Germline V gene data show CDR1 as SGHDT and CDR2 as YYEEEE. The CDR3: CASSYPGLGDTEAFF. The CDR3 coding sequence is TGTGCCAGCAGCTACCCGGGACTTGGGGACACTGAAGCTTTCTTT.

The J gene is TRBJ2-5, the V gene TRBV24-1; a possible D gene is TRBD1 (6 bases). Germline CDR1 and CDR2: KGHDR and SFDVKD. V gave up 7 bases and J gave up 5 bases, with 19 bases separating them. The CDR3 has 15 amino acids. CDR3 nucleotides: TGTGCCACCAGCGGCTCAACAGGGTTCGGGGAGACCCAGTACTTC. It yields the protein CATSGSTGFGETQYF.

V and J are TRBV27 and TRBJ2-7; D is unclear. The length of the CDR3 is 17 residues. Germline CDR1 is MNHEY and CDR2 is SMNVEV (reference sequence). V was cut by 1 base and J by 4 bases, with 20 bases left in between. The CDR3 coding sequence is TGTGCCAGCAGTTTATATTCCCCTTTAATCCCCCCTTACGAGCAGTACTTC. Protein: CASSLYSPLIPPYEQYF.

This chain joins TRBV19 and TRBJ2-7, with TRBD2 matching over 7 bases. This CDR3 is 14 amino acids long. The trim removed 5 bases at V and 5 bases at J, leaving 9 bases unmatched. Germline CDR1 is LNHDA and CDR2 is SQIVND (reference sequence). CDR3 sequence (DNA): TGTGCCAGTAGTTGGGGGGACTACCTCGACGAGCAGTACTTC. The encoded protein is CASSWGDYLDEQYF. Full variable domain (rest looked up from reference TRBV19 and TRBJ2-7): DGGITQSPKYLFRKEGQNVTLSCEQNLNHDAMYWYRQDPGQGLRLIYYSQIVNDFQKGDIAEGYSVSREKKESFPLTVTSAQKNPTAFYLCASSWGDYLDEQYFGPGTRLTVT.

The chain links TRBV18 to TRBJ2-3, with 11 nucleotides matching TRBD2. Germline trimming cut 6 bases from V and 4 bases from J; bases unmatched to any gene: 9. The germline gives CDR1 KGHSH, CDR2 LQKENI. The length of the CDR3 is 16 residues. The CDR3 region has the DNA TGTGCCAGCTCTCCCATAGCGGGGGGGGCAGCAGATACGCAGTATTTT. Translation: CASSPIAGGAADTQYF.

In its sample, this clone was seen a few times. The genes are TRBV27 and TRBJ2-5; 11 nucleotides align to TRBD2. With V trimmed by 2 bases and J by 7 bases, 6 bases remained unmatched. From germline, CDR1 is MNHEY and CDR2 SMNVEV (reference sequence). CDR3 length: 15 amino acids. CDR3 DNA sequence: TGTGCCAGCAGTTTACTTAGCGGGGGGGCAGGGACCCAGTACTTC. Protein product: CASSLLSGGAGTQYF.

The rearrangement links TRBV6-5 to TRBJ1-5; TRBD1 matches 7 bases. The CDR3 contains 15 residues. V trimming: 6 bases; J trimming: 4 bases; junction bases outside the gene matches: 9. Germline-derived CDR1 and CDR2 are MNHEY and SVGAGI. CDR3 nucleotide sequence: TGTGCCAGCAGATTGGACAGGTCACTTAATCAGCCCCAGCATTTT. This encodes CASRLDRSLNQPQHF.

The chain uses TRBV15 and TRBJ2-7; D is possibly TRBD1 (6 bases). The CDR3 has 16 residues. V lost 0 bases, J lost 7 bases, and 19 bases lay in between. The germline CDR1 and CDR2 sequences are LNHNV and YYDKDF (reference sequence). The CDR3 region is CATSRDRGTAAREQYF. As DNA, the CDR3 is TGTGCCACCAGCAGAGATAGGGGGACCGCCGCGAGGGAGCAGTACTTC. The variable domain in full, with the rest retrieved from reference TRBV15 and TRBJ2-7, is DAMVIQNPRYQVTQFGKPVTLSCSQTLNHNVMYWYQQKSSQAPKLLFHYYDKDFNNEADTPDNFQSRRPNTSFCFLDIRSPGLGDTAMYLCATSRDRGTAAREQYFGPGTRLTVT.

J is TRBJ2-5 and V is TRBV12-3 or TRBV12-4; tentative D call: TRBD1 (6 bases). The CDR3 is 13 residues long. V dropped 3 bases and J dropped 3 bases, with 8 bases sitting between them. The CDR3 reads CASSFYREETQYF. The CDR3 bases are TGTGCCAGCAGTTTTTACAGGGAAGAGACCCAGTACTTC.

The chain has TRBV12-3 or TRBV12-4 and TRBJ2-1; TRBD2 agrees at 8 bases. This CDR3 has 11 amino acids. V gave up 5 bases and J gave up 15 bases; unmatched junction bases: 6. The CDR3 DNA sequence: TGTGCCAGCAGTATCGGGACTAGTGGGTTCTTC. It yields the protein CASSIGTSGFF.

The V call is TRBV6-1, the J call TRBJ2-4, with 7 nucleotides matching TRBD1. The junction had 11 bases not matched to a gene; V was cut back by 0 bases and J by 3 bases. The CDR3 has 18 residues. Germline V gene data show CDR1 as MNHNS and CDR2 as SASEGT. The CDR3 reads CASSEAANRGLDKNIQYF. CDR3 in DNA: TGTGCCAGCAGTGAAGCGGCTAACAGGGGATTGGACAAAAACATTCAGTACTTC.

The V call is TRBV28, the J call TRBJ1-5; 8 nucleotides line up with TRBD1. The CDR3 is 17 amino acids. Germline V lookup: CDR1 MDHEN, CDR2 SYDVKM. Trimming at V came to 5 bases and at J to 4 bases, leaving 13 bases not matched to a gene. This CDR3 reads CASSERRGQGLNQPQHF. The CDR3 coding sequence is TGTGCCAGCAGTGAGCGCCGCGGACAGGGCTTAAATCAGCCCCAGCATTTT.

The chain employs TRBV11-3 and TRBJ1-2, with D possibly TRBD1 on 5 matching bases. The CDR3 has 15 amino acids. Trimming removed 0 bases from V and 4 bases from J, with 12 bases in between. Germline V gives CDR1 SGHNT, CDR2 YENEEA. The CDR3 sequence: CASSLDRGIGYGYTF. The DNA of the CDR3 is TGTGCCAGCAGCTTAGATCGGGGGATAGGCTATGGCTACACCTTC.

The chain joins TRBV10-2 to TRBJ1-6; 7 bases line up with TRBD1. The CDR3 runs 18 residues. Trimming at V came to 3 bases and at J to 0 bases, leaving 8 bases not matched to a gene. The germline gives CDR1 WSHSY, CDR2 SAAADI. In DNA, the CDR3 is TGCGCCAGCAGTGACCAGGGGGACGGAATCTCCTATAATTCACCCCTCCACTTT. It encodes CASSDQGDGISYNSPLHF.

The chain uses TRBV20-1 and TRBJ2-1, with D maybe TRBD1 (5 bases). Trimming pared 6 bases from V and 8 bases from J, leaving 11 bases between. The CDR3 is made up of 11 amino acids. Germline lookup yields CDR1 DFQATT and CDR2 SNEGSKA (reference sequence). The CDR3 region has the DNA TGCAGTGCCACAGAAGGGGATGAGCAGTTCTTC. It is translated as CSATEGDEQFF.

This chain links TRBV2 with TRBJ2-1, with D uncertain. V gave up 4 bases and J gave up 7 bases, with 5 bases separating them. The germline V gene has CDR1 SNHLY and CDR2 FYNNEI. CDR3 size: 11 residues. The CDR3 here is CASSGPNEQFF. The CDR3 nucleotides are TGTGCCAGCAGTGGGCCGAATGAGCAGTTCTTC.